The rows below give T cell receptor beta chains drawn from one sample of a study of blood T cell repertoires in COVID-19. Here immunoSEQ multiplex PCR was the method, and the copy in TCRdb shows in-frame clones only, minus some. The sample lists about 140,000 clones; 88% were seen once. The sample comprised peripheral blood. These receptors all stem from a woman in her sixties with acute or convalescent COVID-19. CDR3s include the opening cysteine and the closing phenylalanine or tryptophan. The D gene is left open where the match is weak. Where a row states a size, it is once, few, many or the class of an expanded clone; other rows omit it.

>TRBD1|TRBJ1-1|TRBV9|.
CASSVAATGGNTEAFF
TGTGCCAGCAGCGTAGCTGCGACAGGGGGAAACACTGAAGCTTTCTTT
>.|TRBJ2-3|TRBV4-1|.
CASSQDSFEYTDTQYF
TGCGCCAGCAGCCAAGATTCTTTCGAGTACACAGATACGCAGTATTTT
>TRBD2|TRBJ2-3|TRBV18|.
CASSPTGTRGDTQYF
TGTGCCAGCTCACCAACCGGGACTAGAGGAGATACGCAGTATTTT
>TRBD1|TRBJ1-2|TRBV2|.
CAGHTQTGGFGGYTF
TGTGCCGGTCACACTCAGACAGGGGGCTTTGGTGGCTACACCTTC
>.|TRBJ1-5|TRBV28|.
CASSLMGGNQPQHF
TGTGCCAGCAGTTTAATGGGAGGGAATCAGCCCCAGCATTTT
>.|TRBJ1-1|TRBV12-3/TRBV12-4|once
CASSFTVRGGAFF
TGTGCCAGCAGTTTTACGGTTAGGGGAGGAGCTTTCTTT
>.|TRBJ2-6|TRBV7-6|.
CASSSGSGANVLTF
TGTGCCAGCAGCTCAGGGTCCGGGGCCAACGTCCTGACTTTC
>TRBD1|TRBJ2-5|TRBV19|.
CASSPGTGVGETQYF
TGTGCCAGTAGTCCGGGGACAGGGGTCGGGGAGACCCAGTACTTC
>.|TRBJ1-2|TRBV19|.
CASTQASSYYGYTF
TGTGCCAGTACCCAAGCGAGCAGCTACTATGGCTACACCTTC
>.|TRBJ1-4|TRBV5-1|.
CASSLYTNEKLFF
TGCGCCAGCAGCTTATATACAAATGAAAAACTGTTTTTT
>.|TRBJ1-6|TRBV7-2|.
CASSQSGYNSPLHF
TGTGCCAGCAGCCAAAGCGGCTATAATTCACCCCTCCACTTT
>.|TRBJ1-4|TRBV27|.
CASSLQGLGEKLFF
TGTGCCAGCAGTTTGCAGGGGTTGGGTGAAAAACTGTTTTTT
>TRBD1|TRBJ2-2|TRBV7-9|.
CASSTGQGTTGELFF
TGTGCCAGCAGCACGGGACAGGGGACCACCGGGGAGCTGTTTTTT
>.|TRBJ1-2|TRBV3-1/TRBV3-2|.
CASSPLAGGLSSYGYTF
TGTGCCAGCAGCCCCTTGGCGGGGGGCTTGTCTTCCTATGGCTACACCTTC
>.|TRBJ2-5|TRBV7-3|.
CASSFSGGQETQYF
TGTGCCAGCAGCTTTTCCGGGGGTCAAGAGACCCAGTACTTC
>TRBD1|TRBJ2-7|TRBV11-2|.
CASSSLTGGRTYEQYF
TGTGCCAGCAGCTCCCTCACAGGGGGAAGAACGTACGAGCAGTACTTC
>TRBD1|TRBJ2-3|TRBV4-2|.
CASSHLGQGLTDTQYF
TGTGCCAGCAGCCACCTAGGACAGGGCCTCACAGATACGCAGTATTTT
>.|TRBJ2-7|TRBV5-4|.
CASSFGAPYEQYF
TGTGCCAGCAGCTTTGGGGCCCCCTACGAGCAGTACTTC
>.|TRBJ1-6|TRBV9|.
CASSEQDTSSYNSPLHF
TGTGCCAGCAGCGAGCAGGACACGAGCTCCTATAATTCACCCCTCCACTTT
>.|TRBJ1-1|TRBV7-9|.
CASSLSLNTEAFF
TGTGCCAGCAGCTTGTCTCTTAACACTGAAGCTTTCTTT
>TRBD2|TRBJ2-5|TRBV5-1|.
CASSGPLTSGETQYF
TGCGCCAGCAGCGGCCCGCTGACTAGCGGAGAGACCCAGTACTTC
>.|TRBJ1-5|TRBV19|once
CASSGGGPLYSNQPQHF
TGTGCCAGTAGTGGCGGGGGCCCACTTTATAGCAATCAGCCCCAGCATTTT
>TRBD1|TRBJ2-5|TRBV11-2|.
CASSPGQGWRETQYF
TGTGCCAGCAGCCCGGGACAGGGGTGGCGGGAGACCCAGTACTTC
>.|TRBJ1-6|TRBV10-1|.
CASSDTDRCSYSYNSPLHF
TGCGCCAGCAGTGATACCGACAGATGCTCTTACTCCTATAATTCACCCCTCCACTTT